What follows describes a single T cell receptor (beta chain). Naive CD8 populations comprised CD45RO-negative cells positively selected for CCR7, excluding terminally differentiated effector memory CD45RA+ cells. The assay used deep level. TCRdb's copy holds only in-frame clones and misses some; the assay was immunoSEQ multiplex PCR. The table lists over 750,000 clones, about 97% of them singletons, with less than 0.25% in the top ten. Trimming pared 5 bases from V and 3 bases from J, leaving 20 bases between. The CDR3 is made up of 16 amino acids. Germline V lookup: CDR1 MNHEY, CDR2 SVGAGI. The sample comes from a study of shared clonotypes between healthy human individuals.

The receptor was derived from a man aged 25-45 years in good health. The chain uses TRBV6-5 and TRBJ2-7; possibly TRBD1 for D (6 bases). The source material was naive CD8+ T cells sorted from blood. The CDR3: CASSHYEGQRVYEQYF. The DNA of the CDR3 is TGTGCCAGCAGTCACTACGAGGGACAAAGAGTCTACGAGCAGTACTTC.